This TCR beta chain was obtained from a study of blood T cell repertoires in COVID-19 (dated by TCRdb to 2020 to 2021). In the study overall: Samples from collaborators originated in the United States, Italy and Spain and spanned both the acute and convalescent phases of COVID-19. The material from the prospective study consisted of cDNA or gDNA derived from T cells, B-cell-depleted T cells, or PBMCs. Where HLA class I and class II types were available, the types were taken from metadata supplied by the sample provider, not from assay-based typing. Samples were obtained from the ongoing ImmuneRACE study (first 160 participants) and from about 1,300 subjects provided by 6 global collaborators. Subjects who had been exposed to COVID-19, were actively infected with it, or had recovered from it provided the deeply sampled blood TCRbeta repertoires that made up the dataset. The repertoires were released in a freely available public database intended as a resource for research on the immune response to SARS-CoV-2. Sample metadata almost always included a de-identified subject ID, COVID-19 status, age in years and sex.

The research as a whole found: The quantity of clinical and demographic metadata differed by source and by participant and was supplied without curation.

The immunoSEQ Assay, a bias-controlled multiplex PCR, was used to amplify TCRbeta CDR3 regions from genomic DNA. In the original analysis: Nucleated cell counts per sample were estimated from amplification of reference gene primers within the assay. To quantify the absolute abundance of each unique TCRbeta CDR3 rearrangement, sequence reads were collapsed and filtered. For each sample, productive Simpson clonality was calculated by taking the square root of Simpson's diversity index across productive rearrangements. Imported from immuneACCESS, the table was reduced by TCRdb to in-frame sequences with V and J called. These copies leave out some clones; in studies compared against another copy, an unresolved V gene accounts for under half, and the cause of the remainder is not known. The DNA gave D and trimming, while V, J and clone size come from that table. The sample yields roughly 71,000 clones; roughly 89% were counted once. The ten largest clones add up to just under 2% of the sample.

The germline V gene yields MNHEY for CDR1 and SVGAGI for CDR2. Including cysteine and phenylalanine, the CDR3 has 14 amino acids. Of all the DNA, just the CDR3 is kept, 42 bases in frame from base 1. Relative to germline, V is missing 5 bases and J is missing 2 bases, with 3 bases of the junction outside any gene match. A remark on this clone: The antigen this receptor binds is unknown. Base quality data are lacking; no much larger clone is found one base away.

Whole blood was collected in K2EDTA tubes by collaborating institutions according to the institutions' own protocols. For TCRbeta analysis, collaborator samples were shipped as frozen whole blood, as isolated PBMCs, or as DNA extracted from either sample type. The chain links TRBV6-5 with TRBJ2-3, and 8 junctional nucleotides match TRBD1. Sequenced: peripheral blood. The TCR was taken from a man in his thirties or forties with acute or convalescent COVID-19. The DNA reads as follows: TGTGCCAGCAGTCGACAGGGGACCACAGATACGCAGTATTTT. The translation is CASSRQGTTDTQYF.